Following are 18 T cell receptor beta chains from one sample sequenced in a study of blood T cell repertoires in COVID-19. Measured with immunoSEQ multiplex PCR; TCRdb has only the in-frame clones, and not every one. The sample has 70,000 or so clones, about nine tenths seen once. Material for sequencing was peripheral blood. The receptors here all came from a woman older than 75 with active or convalescent COVID-19.

The CDR3 nucleotides read TGCGCCAGCAGCTGGGGGACAGGTGAATCAACTAATGAAAAACTGTTTTTT. Its protein is CASSWGTGESTNEKLFF. V and J are TRBV5-1 and TRBJ1-4; TRBD1 agrees at 8 bases. The length of the CDR3 is 17 residues. Unmatched junction bases numbered 7, after V lost 3 bases and J lost 0 bases. Looked up from germline, CDR1 is SGHRS and CDR2 is YFSETQ.

The gene calls are TRBV10-2 and TRBJ1-5, with no clear D. The germline V gene has CDR1 WSHSY and CDR2 SAAADI. V was clipped by 11 bases and J by 2 bases, with 16 bases between them. This CDR3 is 14 amino acids long. DNA for the CDR3: TGCGCCTCTAATGGAGTAGGAGGCAATCAGCCCCAGCATTTT. Its translation is CASNGVGGNQPQHF.

This clone was recorded only once. The chain combines TRBV6-1 with TRBJ2-2; D not resolved. This CDR3 has 14 residues. CDR1 is MNHNS and CDR2 is SASEGT in the germline V gene. V was pared by 2 bases and J by 1 base, with 5 bases between. The CDR3 nucleotides are TGTGCCAGCAGTGAATTATGGAACACCGGGGAGCTGTTTTTT. It translates to CASSELWNTGELFF.

The chain employs TRBV6-5 and TRBJ1-1, with D possibly TRBD1 on 5 matching bases. Germline CDR1 MNHEY, CDR2 SVGAGI. The CDR3 loop spans 13 amino acids. V was shortened by 4 bases and J by 1 base, with 7 bases between the two germline ends. CDR3 sequence: CASSLDRNTEAFF. The DNA of the CDR3 is TGTGCCAGCAGTTTAGACAGGAACACTGAAGCTTTCTTT.

The chain uses TRBV15 and TRBJ1-4; D unresolved. Trimming shortened V by 1 base and J by 9 bases, and 18 bases separated the two germline ends. The CDR3 runs to 16 residues. The germline V gene encodes CDR1 LNHNV and CDR2 YYDKDF (reference sequence). The CDR3 reads CATSRGDTSPGQKLFF. DNA for the CDR3: TGTGCCACCAGCAGAGGTGACACCTCTCCAGGTCAAAAACTGTTTTTT.

This clone showed up just once. This sample includes further DNA sequences coding for the same CDR3. The chain employs TRBV18 and TRBJ1-3; 9 nucleotides agree with TRBD1. The CDR3 contains 15 residues. V lost 3 bases, J lost 3 bases, and 3 bases stayed unmatched. CDR1 and CDR2 from the germline V gene are KGHSH and LQKENI. The CDR3 DNA is TGTGCCAGCTCACCGGGACAGGGTGGTGGAAACACCATATATTTT. Translated: CASSPGQGGGNTIYF.

The chain is built from TRBV6-1 and TRBJ1-6; 7 positions match TRBD1. The CDR3 runs to 15 residues. In germline, CDR1 is MNHNS, CDR2 SASEGT. Trimming took 3 bases from V and 10 from J; bases not matched to a gene: 9. In nucleotides, the CDR3 is TGTGCCAGCAGTGAGAGACAGGGAGTTTACTCACCCCTCCACTTT. Protein product: CASSERQGVYSPLHF.

V and J are TRBV27 and TRBJ2-3; D perhaps matches TRBD1 (5 bases). V shed 2 bases and J shed 0 bases, with 18 bases lying between them. The CDR3 is 18 residues long. CDR1 is MNHEY, CDR2 SMNVEV, per germline (reference sequence). The CDR3 here is CASSLLPDIGPSTDTQYF. CDR3 in DNA: TGTGCCAGCAGTTTACTCCCGGACATTGGACCTAGCACAGATACGCAGTATTTT.

The chain links TRBV7-9 to TRBJ2-7, with D possibly matching TRBD1 (5 bases). CDR1 is SEHNR, CDR2 FQNEAQ, per germline (reference sequence). The CDR3 covers 14 residues. Between the trimmed V and J ends, which lost 3 bases and 2 bases, there was a span of 11 bases. The CDR3 bases are TGTGCCAGCAGCTTCGGACGACAGACCTACGAGCAGTACTTC. Translated, it gives CASSFGRQTYEQYF.

This chain links TRBV5-8 with TRBJ1-1; TRBD1 matches 11 bases. Germline V gene lookup returns CDR1 SGHTS and CDR2 YDEGEE. J lost 6 bases, V lost 3 bases, and 4 bases had no gene match. The CDR3 runs to 14 residues. The CDR3: CASSWDRGGPEAFF. The CDR3, as DNA: TGTGCCAGCAGCTGGGACAGGGGGGGGCCTGAAGCTTTCTTT.

A few counts support this clone. The gene calls are TRBV6-4 and TRBJ2-6; D might be TRBD1 (5 bases). The CDR3 sequence is 14 residues long. Per the germline V gene, CDR1 is MRHNA and CDR2 is SNTAGT. V was pared by 5 bases and J by 2 bases, with 7 bases between. The CDR3 protein is CASSRQTGANVLTF. The CDR3 coding sequence is TGTGCCAGCAGTCGACAGACTGGGGCCAACGTCCTGACTTTC.

The chain recombines TRBV7-2 with TRBJ1-3; D call uncertain. The CDR3 spans 15 residues. With 1 base removed from V and 1 base from J, the gap between germline ends came to 8 bases. Germline CDR1 reads SGHTA; CDR2 reads FQGNSA. CDR3 residues: CASSLGGVSGNTIYF. DNA for the CDR3: TGTGCCAGCAGCTTAGGGGGAGTTTCTGGAAACACCATATATTTT.

The CDR3 here is CATSNFREGTGELFF. The CDR3 DNA sequence: TGTGCCACCAGCAATTTTAGGGAGGGCACCGGGGAGCTGTTTTTT. V is TRBV15 and J is TRBJ2-2; 7 positions agree with TRBD2. This CDR3 is 15 amino acids long. The germline V gene encodes CDR1 LNHNV and CDR2 YYDKDF (reference sequence). The junction had 6 bases not matched to a gene; V was cut back by 4 bases and J by 4 bases.

The chain carries TRBV6-2 or TRBV6-3 and TRBJ2-5, with D tentatively TRBD1 (5 bases). This CDR3 has 16 residues. Germline V gene sequence: CDR1 MNHEY, CDR2 SVGEGT. Trimming pared 0 bases from V and 2 bases from J, leaving 13 bases between. The CDR3 DNA reads TGTGCCAGCAGTTACTCGATTGGGGCGGTTCAAGAGACCCAGTACTTC. Translated: CASSYSIGAVQETQYF.

The chain joins TRBV28 to TRBJ1-1; D gene ambiguous. The CDR3 spans 14 residues. Germline V CDR1 and CDR2: MDHEN, SYDVKM. Trimming took off 2 bases at V and 7 bases at J, with 14 bases between the two ends. CDR3 protein: CASSLPSGHLEAFF. The CDR3 nucleotides read TGTGCCAGCAGTTTACCCAGCGGGCATCTTGAAGCTTTCTTT.

The chain is built from TRBV7-3 and TRBJ2-5; weak D call: TRBD1 (6 bases). This CDR3 contains 14 residues. The germline CDR1 and CDR2 sequences are SGHTA and FQGTGA. Trimming left V 5 bases short and J 5 bases short, with 15 bases between. Here the CDR3 DNA reads TGTGCCAGCAGCCTCGGACAGCCTGGGGAGACCCAGTACTTC. Its protein is CASSLGQPGETQYF.

This clone has more than one count but fewer than ten. This chain connects TRBV12-5 to TRBJ1-5; 7 nucleotides align to TRBD1. Per the germline V gene, CDR1 is LGHNT and CDR2 is FRNRAP. Germline trimming cut 6 bases from V and 0 bases from J; bases unmatched to any gene: 5. CDR3 size: 15 residues. CDR3 region: CASGATGNSNQPQHF. The CDR3 DNA reads TGTGCTAGTGGGGCGACAGGGAATAGCAATCAGCCCCAGCATTTT.

The chain links TRBV5-6 to TRBJ1-2; the match to TRBD1 covers 7 bases. The germline CDR1 and CDR2 sequences are SGHDT and YYEEEE. With 0 bases clipped from V and 4 bases from J, the junction kept 3 bases outside the gene matches. The CDR3 covers 14 residues. This chain's CDR3 is CASSLGRTGYGYTF. The CDR3 DNA is TGTGCCAGCAGCTTGGGTCGGACAGGCTATGGCTACACCTTC.